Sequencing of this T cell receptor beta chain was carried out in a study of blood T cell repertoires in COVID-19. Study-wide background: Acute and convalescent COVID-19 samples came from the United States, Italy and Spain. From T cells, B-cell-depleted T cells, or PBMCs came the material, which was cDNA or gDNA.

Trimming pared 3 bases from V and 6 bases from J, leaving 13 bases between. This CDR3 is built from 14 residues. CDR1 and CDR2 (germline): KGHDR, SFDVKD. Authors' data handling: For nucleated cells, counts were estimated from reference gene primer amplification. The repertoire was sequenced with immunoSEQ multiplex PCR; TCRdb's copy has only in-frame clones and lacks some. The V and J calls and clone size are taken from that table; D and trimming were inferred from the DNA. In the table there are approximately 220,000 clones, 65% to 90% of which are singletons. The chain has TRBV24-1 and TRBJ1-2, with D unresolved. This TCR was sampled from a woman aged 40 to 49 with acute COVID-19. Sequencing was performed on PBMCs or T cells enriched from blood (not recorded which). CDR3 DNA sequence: TGTGCCACCAGTGATGCCACGGGAACGGATGGCTACACCTTC. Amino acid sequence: CATSDATGTDGYTF.